The 27 T cell receptor beta chains presented below share a single source sample, sequenced in a study of identical twins. TCRdb re-called the 5' RACE reads with MiXCR, one entry per CDR3 protein. The sample yields under 1 million distinct CDR3 sequences, 12% seen once. These sequences were also reported in another study, on yellow fever vaccine responses in identical twins.

The sample taken for sequencing was PBMCs. The receptor set was obtained from a woman younger than 35 in good health.

This clonotype was detected only a few times. The DNA of the CDR3 is TGTGCCAGCAGCAGCGAGGGACTAGCGGTACAAGAGACCCAGTACTTC. It encodes CASSSEGLAVQETQYF. V and J are TRBV12-3 or TRBV12-4 and TRBJ2-5, with 11 bases aligning to TRBD2. The CDR3 has 16 amino acids. V shed 6 bases, J shed 2 bases, and the junction held 8 bases outside the gene matches.

This clonotype was detected only once. The chain combines TRBV19 with TRBJ2-2; 11 nucleotides match TRBD1. With V trimmed by 1 base and J by 7 bases, 2 bases remained unmatched. Germline assignment: CDR1 LNHDA and CDR2 SQIVND (reference sequence). The CDR3 is 15 amino acids. CDR3 in amino acids: CASSIGTGGGGELFF. For the CDR3, the DNA is TGTGCCAGTAGTATAGGGACAGGGGGCGGCGGGGAGCTGTTTTTT.

The chain is built from TRBV6-2 or TRBV6-3 and TRBJ2-1, with TRBD2 matching 10 bases. The CDR3 totals 12 residues. Germline lookup yields CDR1 MNHEY and CDR2 SVGEGT. The V and J ends lost 5 bases and 16 bases, in that order; junction bases with no gene match: 8. CDR3 sequence (DNA): TGTGCCAGCAGTCACCTAAGCGGGGGGGTTTTCTTC. Its protein is CASSHLSGGVFF.

This clonotype was seen only a few times. V gene TRBV7-8 combines with J gene TRBJ1-6; possibly TRBD1 for D (5 bases). CDR1 and CDR2 from the germline V gene are SGHVS and FQNEAQ. The CDR3 is made up of 16 amino acids. With 1 base removed from V and 6 bases from J, the gap between germline ends came to 13 bases. The CDR3 nucleotides are TGTGCCAGCAGCTTAGTGGGGCAGGGTGGTAATTCACCCCTCCACTTT. This gives the protein CASSLVGQGGNSPLHF.

This clonotype was seen a few times. The chain joins TRBV7-9 to TRBJ2-1, with D hard to call. The germline V gene has CDR1 SEHNR and CDR2 FQNEAQ (reference sequence). This CDR3 region has 14 residues. V was clipped by 0 bases and J by 6 bases, with 9 bases between them. Here the CDR3 reads CASSLAIPGNEQFF. The CDR3 DNA follows: TGTGCCAGCAGCTTAGCGATCCCCGGCAATGAGCAGTTCTTC.

This clonotype showed up just once. The rearrangement links TRBV4-1 to TRBJ2-5; D possibly uses TRBD1 or TRBD2 (6 bases each). Trimming stripped 4 bases from V and 1 base from J, with 10 bases between. Germline assignment: CDR1 MGHRA and CDR2 YSYEKL. The CDR3 extends over 14 amino acids. Written as DNA, the CDR3 is TGCGCCAGCAGCCGACAGGAGGGCCAAGAGACCCAGTACTTC. Protein sequence: CASSRQEGQETQYF.

This clonotype was counted between two and nine times. The CDR3 DNA sequence: TGTGCCAGCAATCCGGGACTAGCGGGAGTCTCCTACGAGCAGTACTTC. Translated, it gives CASNPGLAGVSYEQYF. This rearrangement joins TRBV27 to TRBJ2-7; 14 bases line up with TRBD2. J gave up 0 bases and V 7 bases, and 5 bases lay outside the gene matches. CDR3 length: 16 amino acids. From germline, CDR1 is MNHEY and CDR2 SMNVEV (reference sequence).

The chain carries TRBV20-1 and TRBJ2-5; the D call may be TRBD1 or TRBD2 (6 bases each). V gave up 6 bases and J gave up 3 bases, with 17 bases separating them. The CDR3 is 14 amino acids. CDR1 is DFQATT and CDR2 is SNEGSKA in the germline V gene (reference sequence). DNA of the CDR3: TGCAGTGCCCTAGGCGTGGGGGGCGAAGAGACCCAGTACTTC. It specifies CSALGVGGEETQYF.

This clonotype was seen many times. The genes are TRBV4-1 and TRBJ2-7, with 8 bases fitting TRBD1. V shed 3 bases, J shed 5 bases, and the junction held 9 bases outside the gene matches. The CDR3 extends over 15 amino acids. Germline V lookup: CDR1 MGHRA, CDR2 YSYEKL. The CDR3 loop is CASSHGTGSIHEQYF. CDR3 bases: TGCGCCAGCAGCCACGGGACAGGTTCTATCCACGAGCAGTACTTC.

The sample holds a few counts of this clonotype. The chain uses TRBV20-1 and TRBJ2-7; TRBD1 agrees at 10 bases. This CDR3 spans 16 amino acids. V lost 5 bases to trimming and J lost 2 bases; unmatched junction nucleotides: 12. The germline CDR1 and CDR2 sequences are DFQATT and SNEGSKA (reference sequence). The CDR3 DNA reads TGCAGTGCTTATGACAGGGGGCGCCGCGGACCCTACGAGCAGTACGTC. This encodes CSAYDRGRRGPYEQYV.

This clonotype turned up a few times. The chain recombines TRBV12-3 or TRBV12-4 with TRBJ2-2, with D maybe TRBD1 (6 bases). This CDR3 has 17 residues. V lost 0 bases and J lost 0, with 11 bases in between. This CDR3 reads CASSLAKGVANTGELFF. The CDR3 DNA follows: TGTGCCAGCAGTTTAGCAAAGGGGGTCGCGAACACCGGGGAGCTGTTTTTT.

This clonotype was detected only a few times. The V and J genes are TRBV4-1 and TRBJ2-7; TRBD2 matches 7 bases. This CDR3 has 18 residues. Unmatched junction bases numbered 16, after V lost 3 bases and J lost 2 bases. Germline CDR1 reads MGHRA; CDR2 reads YSYEKL. Here the CDR3 reads CASSHISPGLKFPYEQYF. The CDR3, as DNA: TGCGCCAGCAGCCACATTTCTCCGGGACTAAAATTCCCCTACGAGCAGTACTTC.

In its sample, this clonotype was seen many times. V usage is TRBV24-1 and J usage is TRBJ2-2; D call uncertain. V gave up 3 bases and J gave up 5 bases, with 12 bases separating them. The CDR3 length is 15 residues. Germline CDR1 reads KGHDR; CDR2 reads SFDVKD. CDR3 amino acids: CATSDAQKRTGELFF. CDR3 DNA sequence: TGTGCCACCAGTGATGCGCAGAAAAGAACCGGGGAGCTGTTTTTT.

This clonotype was counted only a few times. The chain links TRBV20-1 to TRBJ2-7; no clear D gene. The CDR3 loop spans 13 amino acids. V gave up 0 bases and J gave up 2 bases, with 8 bases separating them. Germline V gene lookup returns CDR1 DFQATT and CDR2 SNEGSKA (reference sequence). CDR3 protein: CSARDTATYEQYF. The CDR3 DNA is TGCAGTGCTAGAGATACAGCAACCTACGAGCAGTACTTC.

The gene calls are TRBV6-5 and TRBJ2-7; unclear D gene. The CDR3 sequence is 13 residues long. Trimming stripped 0 bases from V and 7 bases from J, with 10 bases between. Germline lookup yields CDR1 MNHEY and CDR2 SVGAGI. In nucleotides, the CDR3 is TGTGCCAGCAGTTACTCGAGGCTTGGGGAGCAGTACGTC. It yields the protein CASSYSRLGEQYV.

At least ten counts were recorded for this clonotype. This chain joins TRBV7-2 and TRBJ1-1, with D perhaps TRBD1 (6 bases). Trimming shortened V by 5 bases and J by 1 base, and 8 bases separated the two germline ends. CDR1 and CDR2 (germline): SGHTA, FQGNSA. The CDR3 runs 13 residues. CDR3 in amino acids: CASSRTANTEAFF. In nucleotides, the CDR3 is TGTGCCAGCAGCCGGACAGCGAACACTGAAGCTTTCTTT. Full variable domain (remainder filled in from reference TRBV7-2 and TRBJ1-1): GAGVSQSPSNKVTEKGKDVELRCDPISGHTALYWYRQSLGQGLEFLIYFQGNSAPDKSGLPSDRFSAERTGGSVSTLTIQRTQQEDSAVYLCASSRTANTEAFFGQGTRLTVV.

The sample holds many counts of this clonotype. The J gene is TRBJ2-1, the V gene TRBV6-2 or TRBV6-3, with D unclear. V was shortened by 2 bases and J by 0 bases, with 8 bases between the two germline ends. The CDR3 runs to 15 residues. CDR1 is MNHEY, CDR2 SVGEGT, per germline. The CDR3 coding sequence is TGTGCCAGCAGTTACCGACGGAGCTCCTACAATGAGCAGTTCTTC. Translating it yields CASSYRRSSYNEQFF.

This clonotype was found many times. This sequence joins TRBV20-1 and TRBJ2-7, with 10 bases that match TRBD1. V lost 2 bases and J lost 6; bases outside the gene matches: 4. Germline V gives CDR1 DFQATT, CDR2 SNEGSKA (reference sequence). This CDR3 is 13 amino acids long. The DNA for the CDR3 is TGCAGTGCTAGACGGGACAGGGGAGGCGAGCAGTACTTC. It translates to CSARRDRGGEQYF.

The chain combines TRBV5-1 with TRBJ2-7; D might be TRBD1 (5 bases). The V end was cut by 5 bases, the J end by 2 bases, with 14 bases between. Germline loops: CDR1 SGHRS, CDR2 YFSETQ. The CDR3 is 14 amino acids. The CDR3 DNA is TGCGCCAGCAGTTCCTCCCTGGGGCCCTACGAGCAGTACTTC. This gives the protein CASSSSLGPYEQYF.

The V gene is TRBV13, the J gene TRBJ1-2; D gene unclear. The CDR3 has 15 residues. Trimming shortened V by 3 bases and J by 2 bases, and 13 bases separated the two germline ends. CDR1 and CDR2 (germline): PRHDT, FYEKMQ (reference sequence). CDR3 sequence: CASSFYAFQNYGYTF. As DNA, the CDR3 is TGTGCCAGCAGCTTCTACGCCTTCCAAAACTATGGCTACACCTTC.

The J gene is TRBJ1-5, the V gene TRBV19; D is possibly TRBD1 (6 bases). Per germline, CDR1 LNHDA and CDR2 SQIVND (reference sequence). The length of the CDR3 is 16 residues. V was clipped by 4 bases and J by 4 bases, with 17 bases between them. The CDR3: CASSTTGQFGNQPQHF. The CDR3 DNA reads as TGTGCCAGTAGTACCACGGGACAATTCGGAAATCAGCCCCAGCATTTT.

This clonotype has a handful of counts. The chain joins TRBV5-1 to TRBJ2-1, with 12 bases fitting TRBD2. J lost 0 bases, V lost 3 bases, and 16 bases had no gene match. CDR1 is SGHRS, CDR2 YFSETQ, per germline. The CDR3 loop spans 21 amino acids. The CDR3 coding sequence is TGCGCCAGCAGCTCGACTAGCGGGAGCCGGGGAGTTCAGAGCTCCTACAATGAGCAGTTCTTC. Protein sequence: CASSSTSGSRGVQSSYNEQFF.

This clonotype was recorded at least ten times. The V gene is TRBV15, the J gene TRBJ1-1; D perhaps matches TRBD1 (6 bases). CDR1 LNHNV and CDR2 YYDKDF come from the germline V gene (reference sequence). The CDR3 is 14 residues long. V lost 0 bases to trimming and J lost 1 base, with 6 bases between them. CDR3 DNA: TGTGCCACCAGCAGAGACAGGGGGAACACTGAAGCTTTCTTT. This translates into CATSRDRGNTEAFF.

This clonotype was counted at least ten times. The rearrangement links TRBV12-3 or TRBV12-4 to TRBJ2-7, with D unresolved. The length of the CDR3 is 13 residues. V was clipped by 7 bases and J by 5 bases, with 15 bases between them. CDR3 DNA: TGTGCCAGCACCCATGGGTCTTCCCACGAGCAGTACTTC. Translated, it gives CASTHGSSHEQYF.

This clonotype was counted a few times. The chain has TRBV20-1 and TRBJ2-3; 13 positions match TRBD2. The length of the CDR3 is 15 residues. CDR1 DFQATT and CDR2 SNEGSKA come from the germline V gene (reference sequence). Losses at the gene ends were 4 bases for V and 3 bases for J; bases not matched to a gene: 4. This chain's CDR3 is CSATGLAGRTDTQYF. As DNA, the CDR3 is TGCAGTGCTACGGGACTAGCGGGACGAACAGATACGCAGTATTTT.

V is TRBV7-9 and J is TRBJ2-1; D may be TRBD2 (7 bases). This CDR3 region has 12 residues. Germline V lookup: CDR1 SEHNR, CDR2 FQNEAQ (reference sequence). Trimming left V 7 bases short and J 9 bases short, with 13 bases between. The CDR3 DNA sequence: TGTGCCAGCACCGCGGGGGCGGTTGAGCAGTTCTTC. It specifies CASTAGAVEQFF.

J is TRBJ2-7 and V is TRBV9, with 10 bases identical to TRBD2. This CDR3 spans 13 amino acids. The V gene's germline CDR1 is SGDLS and CDR2 YYNGEE. After removal of 2 bases from V and 7 bases from J, the junction contained 3 bases not matched to a gene. In nucleotides, the CDR3 is TGTGCCAGCAGCGTTTCTAGCGGGGGTGAGCAGTACGTC. Translation gives CASSVSSGGEQYV.